This entry lists 20 T cell receptor beta chains sequenced from one sample in a study of beta chain features in type 1 diabetes. These receptors' antigens are unknown. Broader study findings: Moderate but significant shortening of TCRB CDR3s was recorded in all four CD4+ subsets from Type 1 diabetes patients.

The study reverse transcribed the entire isolated RNA, so it sequenced expressed TCRB transcripts. TCRdb's table, derived via immunoSEQ multiplex PCR, lists solely in-frame clones and lacks some. The top ten hold around 0.12% of the sample, which has approximately 600,000 clones, 9.5% to 15% seen once. The sequenced sample was naive CD4+ T cells from blood. These receptors were obtained from a man aged 25-45 years with type 1 diabetes.

The V call is TRBV7-8, the J call TRBJ2-1; D not resolved. V lost 4 bases, J lost 0 bases, and 13 bases lay in between. Germline CDR1 and CDR2: SGHVS and FQNEAQ. CDR3 length: 16 amino acids. In DNA form, the CDR3 reads TGTGCCAGCAGCTCCCATCTATCCCCCTCCTACAATGAGCAGTTCTTC. It encodes CASSSHLSPSYNEQFF.

This clone has only a few counts. The same CDR3 can be traced to other DNA sequences in this sample. V is TRBV9 and J is TRBJ1-6, with D possibly matching TRBD1 (6 bases). Trimming took 0 bases from V and 8 from J, leaving 12 bases between them. The CDR3 length is 15 residues. From germline, CDR1 is SGDLS and CDR2 YYNGEE. CDR3 sequence: CASSVEGGGDSPLHF. The CDR3 coding sequence is TGTGCCAGCAGCGTAGAGGGTGGGGGCGATTCACCCCTCCACTTT.

This clone has more than one count but fewer than ten. This chain uses TRBV19 with TRBJ2-1; TRBD2 agrees at 12 bases. The V segment lost 4 bases and the J segment 1 base; nucleotides outside the gene matches: 5. This CDR3 has 17 amino acids. Germline V gives CDR1 LNHDA, CDR2 SQIVND (reference sequence). The CDR3 protein is CASSTGLAGRSYNEQFF. The CDR3 nucleotides read TGTGCCAGTAGTACTGGACTAGCGGGGCGTTCCTACAATGAGCAGTTCTTC.

This clone was counted only a few times. This chain joins TRBV7-9 and TRBJ2-7; D is unresolved. In germline, CDR1 is SEHNR, CDR2 FQNEAQ (reference sequence). Trimming took 6 bases from V and 6 from J, leaving 15 bases between them. CDR3 size: 13 residues. The CDR3: CASSISILGEQYF. Written as DNA, the CDR3 is TGTGCCAGCAGTATTTCCATACTGGGCGAGCAGTACTTC.

The chain is built from TRBV5-4 and TRBJ1-3; D not resolved. With 1 base removed from V and 1 base from J, the gap between germline ends came to 6 bases. There are 14 residues in the CDR3. CDR1 SGHNT and CDR2 YYREEE come from the germline V gene (reference sequence). CDR3 amino acids: CASSLRPSGNTIYF. The CDR3 DNA sequence: TGTGCCAGCAGCTTGAGGCCATCTGGAAACACCATATATTTT.

The genes are TRBV2 and TRBJ1-2, with TRBD1 matching over 7 bases. The CDR3 length is 13 residues. With V trimmed by 5 bases and J by 4 bases, 4 bases remained unmatched. Per the germline V gene, CDR1 is SNHLY and CDR2 is FYNNEI. The CDR3 sequence: CASSQDRSYGYTF. The CDR3 DNA sequence: TGTGCCAGCAGTCAGGACAGGTCCTATGGCTACACCTTC.

This clone turned up a few times. The sample holds other DNA sequences that translate to the same CDR3. CDR3 sequence: CSVGYSNQPQHF. In nucleotides, the CDR3 is TGCAGCGTTGGGTATAGCAATCAGCCCCAGCATTTT. The J gene is TRBJ1-5, the V gene TRBV29-1; D remains unclear. In germline, CDR1 is SQVTM, CDR2 ANQGSEA. The V end lost 4 bases, the J end lost 0 bases, and 4 bases lay between the germline ends. The CDR3 runs to 12 residues.

This sequence joins TRBV7-2 and TRBJ2-3; D assignment may be TRBD1 or TRBD2 (6 bases each). The V end was cut by 4 bases, the J end by 2 bases, with 16 bases between. The CDR3 is 16 residues long. Germline assignment: CDR1 SGHTA and CDR2 FQGNSA. The CDR3 DNA is TGTGCCAGCAGCTCCCATTGGGGGGCATCCACAGATACGCAGTATTTT. Protein product: CASSSHWGASTDTQYF.

Concerning this clone itself: The same CDR3 arises from other DNA sequences in this sample as well. The chain couples TRBV18 to TRBJ2-7, with D possibly being TRBD1 (5 bases). The CDR3 is made up of 12 amino acids. V lost 6 bases and J 3 bases, leaving 9 bases between the germline ends. Germline CDR1 and CDR2: KGHSH and LQKENI. The CDR3 loop is CASSPTDYEQYF. For the CDR3, the DNA is TGTGCCAGCTCTCCGACAGACTACGAGCAGTACTTC.

The rearrangement links TRBV7-2 to TRBJ2-3, with D perhaps matching TRBD1 or TRBD2 (6 bases each). Between the trimmed V and J ends, which lost 4 bases and 4 bases, there was a span of 12 bases. There are 14 residues in the CDR3. Germline V lookup: CDR1 SGHTA, CDR2 FQGNSA. As DNA, the CDR3 is TGTGCCAGCAGCTCGGGGGCACTACCAGATACGCAGTATTTT. Translation gives CASSSGALPDTQYF.

This clone was counted between two and nine times. The J gene is TRBJ1-1, the V gene TRBV9; TRBD1 aligns across 9 bases. The CDR3 is 16 amino acids. Germline CDR1 reads SGDLS; CDR2 reads YYNGEE. Germline trimming cut 2 bases from V and 1 base from J; bases unmatched to any gene: 6. CDR3 protein: CASSVDPDRGNTEAFF. In DNA, the CDR3 is TGTGCCAGCAGCGTTGATCCGGACAGGGGGAACACTGAAGCTTTCTTT.

This clone was counted a few times. The rearrangement uses TRBV18 and TRBJ1-1, with D tentatively TRBD1 (6 bases). Per germline, CDR1 KGHSH and CDR2 LQKENI. Trimming took off 1 base at V and 3 bases at J, with 12 bases between the two ends. This CDR3 spans 15 amino acids. The CDR3 loop reads CASSPRDKPYTEAFF. The CDR3 DNA reads as TGTGCCAGCTCACCACGGGACAAACCATACACTGAAGCTTTCTTT.

The chain links TRBV6-5 to TRBJ1-1, with a possible D match to TRBD1 (6 bases). The CDR3 spans 15 residues. Trimming removed 0 bases from V and 3 bases from J, with 11 bases in between. Germline lookup yields CDR1 MNHEY and CDR2 SVGAGI. The DNA of the CDR3 is TGTGCCAGCAGTTACTCATACAGGGATGACACTGAAGCTTTCTTT. The encoded protein is CASSYSYRDDTEAFF.

This clone showed up just a few times. The J gene is TRBJ1-6, the V gene TRBV7-8; the D gene is possibly TRBD1 (6 bases). The CDR3 spans 15 residues. The germline gives CDR1 SGHVS, CDR2 FQNEAQ. V gave up 0 bases and J gave up 10 bases, with 13 bases separating them. CDR3 sequence: CASSLAQGIGSPLHF. The CDR3 bases are TGTGCCAGCAGCTTAGCGCAGGGGATCGGATCACCCCTCCACTTT.

Concerning this clone itself: The same CDR3 is also encoded by other DNA sequences in this sample. J is TRBJ2-7 and V is TRBV6-1; D unresolved. The V gene lost 8 bases and the J gene lost 1 base, with 6 bases spanning the gap. CDR1 MNHNS and CDR2 SASEGT come from the germline V gene. There are 11 residues in the CDR3. The CDR3 nucleotides are TGTGCCAGCTCCCCTTCCTACGAGCAGTACTTC. The encoded protein is CASSPSYEQYF.

This sequence joins TRBV5-5 and TRBJ1-5; D not certain. Germline loops: CDR1 SGHKS, CDR2 YYEKEE (reference sequence). Trimming removed 4 bases at V and 4 bases at J, with 6 bases between. The CDR3 extends over 12 amino acids. The CDR3 here is CASSTMNQPQHF. The DNA for the CDR3 is TGTGCCAGCAGCACGATGAATCAGCCCCAGCATTTT.

The rearrangement uses TRBV6-1 and TRBJ2-7; possible D gene TRBD1, 5 bases. CDR1 is MNHNS, CDR2 SASEGT, per germline. Deletions cut 5 bases from V and 5 bases from J, with 16 bases between. The CDR3 loop spans 14 amino acids. CDR3 loop: CASSTTVFLDEQYF. The CDR3 DNA follows: TGTGCCAGCAGTACGACAGTTTTTCTGGACGAGCAGTACTTC.

This clone was observed a handful of times. The chain is built from TRBV2 and TRBJ2-1, with D possibly being TRBD1 (6 bases). This CDR3 comprises 12 residues. In germline, CDR1 is SNHLY, CDR2 FYNNEI. V was trimmed by 5 bases and J by 9 bases, leaving 11 bases between them. CDR3 coding DNA: TGTGCCAGCAGTATACAGGGTTTTGAGCAGTTCTTC. The encoded protein is CASSIQGFEQFF. Using reference TRBV2 and TRBJ2-1 for the parts outside the CDR3, the full variable domain is EPEVTQTPSHQVTQMGQEVILRCVPISNHLYFYWYRQILGQKVEFLVSFYNNEISEKSEIFDDQFSVERPDGSNFTLKIRSTKLEDSAMYFCASSIQGFEQFFGPGTRLTVL.

This clone was seen more than once but under ten times. The V gene is TRBV6-6, the J gene TRBJ1-1, with TRBD1 as a possible D gene (6 bases). V was clipped by 3 bases and J by 6 bases, with 17 bases between them. Germline values: CDR1 MNHNY, CDR2 SVGAGI (reference sequence). The CDR3 runs 15 residues. The CDR3, as DNA: TGTGCCAGCAGTTATCAGGGCAGGGGTTCCCCTGAAGCTTTCTTT. Encoded protein: CASSYQGRGSPEAFF.

The rearrangement links TRBV7-2 to TRBJ2-7, with a weak D call TRBD1 (5 bases). Per germline, CDR1 SGHTA and CDR2 FQGNSA. The CDR3 consists of 15 residues. The ends were cut back, 4 bases at V and 3 bases at J, with 16 bases in the middle. This CDR3 reads CASSWTTAQYYEQYF. CDR3 DNA: TGTGCCAGCAGCTGGACGACAGCGCAGTACTACGAGCAGTACTTC. The variable domain in full, completed from reference TRBV7-2 and TRBJ2-7, reads GAGVSQSPSNKVTEKGKDVELRCDPISGHTALYWYRQSLGQGLEFLIYFQGNSAPDKSGLPSDRFSAERTGGSVSTLTIQRTQQEDSAVYLCASSWTTAQYYEQYFGPGTRLTVT.